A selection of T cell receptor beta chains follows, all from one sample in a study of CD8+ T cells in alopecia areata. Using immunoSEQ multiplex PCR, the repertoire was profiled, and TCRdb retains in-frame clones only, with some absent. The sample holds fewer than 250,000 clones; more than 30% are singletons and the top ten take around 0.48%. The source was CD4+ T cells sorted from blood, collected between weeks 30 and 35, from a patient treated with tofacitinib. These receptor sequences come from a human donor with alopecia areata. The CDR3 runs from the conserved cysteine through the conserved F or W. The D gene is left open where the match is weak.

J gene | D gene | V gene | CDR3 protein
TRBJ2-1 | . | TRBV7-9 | CASSLTGSEQFF
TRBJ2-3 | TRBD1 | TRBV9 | CASSDIQGSGTDTQYF
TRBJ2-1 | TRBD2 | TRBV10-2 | CASSRGTSGYNEQFF
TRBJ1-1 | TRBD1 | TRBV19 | CASRGPDTEAFF
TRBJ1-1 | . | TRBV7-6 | CARGTEAFF
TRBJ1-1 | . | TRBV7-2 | CASSLEYGNTEAFF
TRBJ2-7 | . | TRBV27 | CASSPRTFYEQYF
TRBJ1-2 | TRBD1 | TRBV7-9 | CASSIDRDYGYTF
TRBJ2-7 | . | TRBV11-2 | CASSSPRRTHYEQYF
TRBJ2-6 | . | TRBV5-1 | CASSLEQTGANVLTF
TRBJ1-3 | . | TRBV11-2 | CASNTLPNRISDSGNTIYF
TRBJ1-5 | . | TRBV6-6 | CASTQGPNQPQHF
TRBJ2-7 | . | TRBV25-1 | CASSGDSWVSSYEQYF
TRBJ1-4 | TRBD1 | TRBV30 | CAWSRPGTGGEGEKLFF
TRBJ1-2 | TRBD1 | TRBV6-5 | CASSTLTGYGYTF
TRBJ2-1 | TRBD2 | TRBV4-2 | CASSQELAGGGNEQFF
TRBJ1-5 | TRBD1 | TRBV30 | CAWREGQLNQPQHF
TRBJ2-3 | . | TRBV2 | CASIRLVDTQYF
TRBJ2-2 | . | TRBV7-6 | CASSLGSSWELFF
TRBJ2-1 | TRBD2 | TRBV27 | CASSFSRGGYNEQFF
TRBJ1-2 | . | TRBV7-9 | CASSSQNPTIYGYTF
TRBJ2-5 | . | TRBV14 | CASSELGGFGETQYF
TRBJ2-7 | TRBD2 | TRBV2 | CASSVGRGEQYF
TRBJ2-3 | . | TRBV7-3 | CASSPLRGVADTQYF
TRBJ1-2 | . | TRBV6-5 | CASSSPWGDYGYTF
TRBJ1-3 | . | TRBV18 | CASSPRQWDTIYF
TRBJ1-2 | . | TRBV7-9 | CASSIPTGNYGYTF
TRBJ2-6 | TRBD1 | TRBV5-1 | CASSSSRRDRGFSGANVLTF
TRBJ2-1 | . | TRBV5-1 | CASSLVGGNEQFF
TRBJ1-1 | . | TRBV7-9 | CASSWGGGGGTEAFF
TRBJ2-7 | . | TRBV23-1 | CASRGVYEQYF
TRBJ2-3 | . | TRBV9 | CASSVGQPDTQYF